This entry concerns a single T cell receptor (beta chain). The V and J ends lost 4 bases and 1 base, in that order; junction bases with no gene match: 2. The CDR3 contains 14 residues. Germline V gene lookup returns CDR1 SGHDN and CDR2 FVKESK. When sampled, the donors appeared nominally healthy, though they likely had unrecorded immune exposures. The record originates from a study of cytomegalovirus exposure and HLA in healthy donors. PCR employed 60 Vbeta and 13 Jbeta primers. The protocol was immunoSEQ multiplex PCR, while the TCRdb copy is restricted to in-frame clones and leaves out a portion. The sample shows about 200,000 clones, around 79% of them seen only once.

What was sequenced was PBMCs. The chain has TRBV14 and TRBJ2-5; TRBD1 matches at 8 bases. This TCR was sampled from a girl aged 5 to 17 in good health and CMV-seropositive. The CDR3 DNA reads as TGTGCCAGCAGCCCAGGGACAGGCCAAGAGACCCAGTACTTC. Translated, it gives CASSPGTGQETQYF.